A selection of T cell receptor beta chains follows, all from one sample in a study of Graves' ophthalmopathy and Graves' hyperthyroidism. TCRdb independently ran MiXCR on the multiplex PCR reads; one entry per CDR3 protein. The sample has a few hundred thousand distinct CDR3 sequences; under 40% are singletons. Material for sequencing was peripheral blood or thyroid tissue (not recorded which). The receptors were gathered from an adult man with Graves' hyperthyroidism. Both conserved end residues are part of each CDR3. Each record gives: V gene, J gene, clone size, D gene, CDR3 protein, CDR3 DNA. The D gene is left open where the match is weak. Some rows have no size entry. The others give once, few or many, or a class for an expanded clone.

>TRBV7-9|TRBJ1-2|many|NA
CASSLIQLYGYTF
TGTGCCAGCAGCTTAATACAGCTCTATGGCTACACCTTC
>TRBV19|TRBJ2-5|NA|TRBD2
CASSIVGRLAESETQYF
TGTGCCAGTAGTATAGTTGGGAGACTAGCGGAATCAGAGACCCAGTACTTC
>TRBV7-9|TRBJ2-2|NA|TRBD1
CASSSTGGWTGELFF
TGTGCCAGCAGCTCGACAGGGGGATGGACCGGGGAGCTGTTTTTT
>TRBV12-3/TRBV12-4|TRBJ2-7|NA|NA
CASSFHSGYERYF
TGTGCCAGCAGTTTTCACAGCGGCTACGAGCGGTACTTC
>TRBV2|TRBJ1-1|many|NA
CASSEGGRGYEAFF
TGTGCCAGCAGTGAGGGGGGCAGGGGTTACGAAGCTTTCTTT
>TRBV19|TRBJ2-7|NA|NA
CASSIKVSLVEQYF
TGTGCCAGTAGTATCAAGGTCAGCCTGGTCGAGCAGTACTTC
>TRBV7-8|TRBJ1-5|many|NA
CASSTSRTATQPQHF
TGTGCCAGCAGCACCTCTCGGACAGCGACTCAGCCCCAGCATTTT
>TRBV7-8|TRBJ1-4|NA|TRBD1
CASGTGLNTEKLFF
TGTGCCAGCGGGACAGGGTTGAACACTGAAAAACTGTTTTTT
>TRBV12-3/TRBV12-4|TRBJ2-7|NA|NA
CASSYFTGEQYF
TGTGCCAGCAGTTACTTCACTGGGGAGCAGTACTTC
>TRBV20-1|TRBJ1-1|many|NA
CSARAIAQENTEAFF
TGCAGTGCTAGAGCAATCGCACAGGAGAACACTGAAGCTTTCTTT
>TRBV25-1|TRBJ1-5|NA|NA
CASSQPGQPSNQPQHF
TGTGCCAGCAGCCAGCCGGGACAACCTAGCAATCAGCCCCAGCATTTT
>TRBV2|TRBJ2-5|NA|NA
CASSVVQGTQYF
TGTGCCAGCAGCGTTGTACAAGGGACCCAGTACTTC
>TRBV10-3|TRBJ2-2|NA|NA
CAISDLLGQGELFF
TGTGCCATCAGTGATTTATTGGGCCAGGGGGAGCTGTTTTTT
>TRBV28|TRBJ1-2|NA|NA
CASSLFRDSYGYTF
TGTGCCAGCAGTTTGTTCCGTGATTCTTATGGCTACACCTTC
>TRBV5-4|TRBJ1-2|NA|NA
CASSPALGGNTF
TGTGCCAGCAGCCCGGCGCTAGGGGGGAACACCTTC
>TRBV19|TRBJ2-7|NA|NA
CASSPGDGNEQYF
TGTGCCAGTTCCCCTGGGGACGGGAATGAGCAGTACTTC
>TRBV7-2|TRBJ1-6|many|NA
CASSLRDSPLHF
TGTGCCAGCAGCTTAAGGGATTCACCCCTCCACTTT
>TRBV9|TRBJ2-3|NA|NA
CASSVAVHTDTQYF
TGTGCCAGCAGCGTAGCAGTACACACAGATACGCAGTATTTT
>TRBV2|TRBJ2-7|many|NA
CASSQPRHEQYF
TGTGCCAGCAGTCAACCACGGCACGAGCAGTACTTC
>TRBV7-6|TRBJ2-7|many|NA
CASSLEADSTYEQYF
TGTGCCAGCAGCTTAGAAGCGGACAGTACCTACGAGCAGTACTTC
>TRBV19|TRBJ2-7|many|NA
CASSIAGVSSYEQYF
TGTGCCAGTAGTATAGCAGGGGTATCCTCCTACGAGCAGTACTTC
>TRBV4-1|TRBJ1-3|NA|TRBD1
CASSGQDDSGNTIYF
TGCGCCAGCAGCGGACAGGACGACTCTGGAAACACCATATATTTT
>TRBV24-1|TRBJ1-1|many|NA
CATSDGDWTANTEAFF
TGTGCCACCAGTGATGGGGATTGGACGGCGAACACTGAAGCTTTCTTT
>TRBV19|TRBJ2-3|NA|NA
CASTSRGTDTQYF
TGTGCCAGCACGAGTCGGGGCACAGATACGCAGTATTTT